This TCR beta chain stems from a study of T cells after yellow fever vaccination. TCRdb reprocessed the 5' RACE reads via MiXCR and lists one record per CDR3 protein. The sample includes about 26,000 distinct CDR3 sequences, under 5.5% of them seen just once. This clonotype was recorded at least ten times. Material: PBMCs, either bulk or a sorted T-cell subset (CD4+, CD8+, memory, or dextramer-sorted; not recorded which), obtained 15 days after the yellow fever booster vaccination. This clonotype was sampled from a man aged 25 to 45 who received the YFV17D yellow fever vaccine.

The CDR3 coding sequence is TGTGCCAGCAGCACCGGGGCCCATGGAAACACCATATATTTT. Protein sequence: CASSTGAHGNTIYF. This chain links TRBV12-3 or TRBV12-4 with TRBJ1-3, with D maybe TRBD1 (5 bases). The V and J ends lost 6 bases and 3 bases respectively, with 12 bases between them. The CDR3 consists of 14 residues.